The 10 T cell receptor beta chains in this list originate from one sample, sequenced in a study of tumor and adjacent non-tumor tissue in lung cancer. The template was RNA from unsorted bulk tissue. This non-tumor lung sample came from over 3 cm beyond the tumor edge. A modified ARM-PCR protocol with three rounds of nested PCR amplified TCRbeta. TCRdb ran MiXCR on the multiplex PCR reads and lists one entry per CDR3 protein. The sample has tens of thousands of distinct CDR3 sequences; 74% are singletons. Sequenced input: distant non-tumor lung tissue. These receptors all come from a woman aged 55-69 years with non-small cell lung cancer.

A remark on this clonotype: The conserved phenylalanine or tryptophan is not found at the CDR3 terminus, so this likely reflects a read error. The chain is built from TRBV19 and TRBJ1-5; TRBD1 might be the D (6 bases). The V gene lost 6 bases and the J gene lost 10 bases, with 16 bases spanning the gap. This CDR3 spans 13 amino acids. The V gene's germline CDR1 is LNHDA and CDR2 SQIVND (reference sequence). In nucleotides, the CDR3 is TGTGCCAGTAGAGACCAACCAGGGGATCCCCAGCATCTT. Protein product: CASRDQPGDPQHL.

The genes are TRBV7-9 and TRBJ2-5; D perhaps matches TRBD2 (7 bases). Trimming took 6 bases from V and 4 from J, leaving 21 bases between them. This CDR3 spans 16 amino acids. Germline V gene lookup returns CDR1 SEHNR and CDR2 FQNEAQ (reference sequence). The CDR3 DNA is TGTGCCAGCAGTCAGCAGAGCCGGGGGGCAGGAGAGACCCAGTACTTC. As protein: CASSQQSRGAGETQYF.

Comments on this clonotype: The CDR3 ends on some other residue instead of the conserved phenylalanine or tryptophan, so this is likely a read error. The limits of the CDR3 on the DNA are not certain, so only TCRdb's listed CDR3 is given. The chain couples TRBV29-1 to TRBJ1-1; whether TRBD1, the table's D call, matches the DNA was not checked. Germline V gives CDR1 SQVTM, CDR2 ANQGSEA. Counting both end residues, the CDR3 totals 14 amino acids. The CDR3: CSVAGTGGNTEAFI.

Here the CDR3 DNA reads TGTATCAGCAGCCGACAGCGGGGATACACAGATACGCAGTATTTT. Encoded protein: CISSRQRGYTDTQYF. V is TRBV28 and J is TRBJ2-3, with 7 bases that match TRBD2. The CDR3 covers 15 residues. Germline-derived CDR1 and CDR2 are MDHEN and SYDVKM.

The CDR3 sequence: CASSIGAEAYNEQFF. The CDR3 coding sequence is TGTGCCAGTAGTATCGGAGCGGAGGCCTACAATGAGCAGTTCTTC. This chain links TRBV19 with TRBJ2-1; TRBD2 might be the D (5 bases). The CDR3 covers 15 residues. The ends were cut back, 3 bases at V and 2 bases at J, with 11 bases in the middle. Looked up from germline, CDR1 is LNHDA and CDR2 is SQIVND (reference sequence).

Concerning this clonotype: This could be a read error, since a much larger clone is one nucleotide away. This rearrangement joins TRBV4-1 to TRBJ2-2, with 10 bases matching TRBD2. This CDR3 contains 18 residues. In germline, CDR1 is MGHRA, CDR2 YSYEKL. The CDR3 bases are TGCGCCAGCAGCCGGTACACCTCTAGCGGGAGTGGTACCGGGGTGCTGTTTTTT. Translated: CASSRYTSSGSGTGVLFF.

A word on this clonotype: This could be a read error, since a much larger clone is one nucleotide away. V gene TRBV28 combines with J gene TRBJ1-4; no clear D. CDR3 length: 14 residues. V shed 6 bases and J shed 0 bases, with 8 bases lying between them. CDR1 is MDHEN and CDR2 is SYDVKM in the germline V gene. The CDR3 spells CASSRRPTNEKLFF. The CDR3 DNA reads TGTGCCAGCAGCAGACGGCCAACTAATGAAAAACTGTTTTTT.

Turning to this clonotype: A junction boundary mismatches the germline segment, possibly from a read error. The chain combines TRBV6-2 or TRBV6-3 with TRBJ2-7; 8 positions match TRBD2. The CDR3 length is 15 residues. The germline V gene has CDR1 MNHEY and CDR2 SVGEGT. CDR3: CTSSFPSGLLYEQYF. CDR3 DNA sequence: TGTACCAGCAGTTTTCCTAGCGGGTTGTTATACGAGCAGTACTTC.

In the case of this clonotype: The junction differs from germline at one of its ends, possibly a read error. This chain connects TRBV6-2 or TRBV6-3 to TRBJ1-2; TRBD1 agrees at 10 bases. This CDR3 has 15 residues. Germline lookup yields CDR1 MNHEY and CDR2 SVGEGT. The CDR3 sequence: CAGSYCDRGLGGYTF. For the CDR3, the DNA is TGTGCCGGCAGTTACTGCGACAGGGGGCTCGGTGGCTACACCTTC.

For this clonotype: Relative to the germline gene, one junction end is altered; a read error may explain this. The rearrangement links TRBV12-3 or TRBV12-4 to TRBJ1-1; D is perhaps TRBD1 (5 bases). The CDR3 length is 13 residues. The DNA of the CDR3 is TGTGCCAGCAGTTCCCAGGGTAATACTGAAGTTTTCTTT. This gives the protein CASSSQGNTEVFF.